A single sample gave rise to the 7 T cell receptor beta chains below, sequenced in a study of T-cell reconstitution after alpha-beta-depleted transplantation in children. As it was prepared, the TCRbeta library received unique molecular identifiers. TCRdb re-derived calls from the PCR reads in MiXCR, one entry per CDR3 protein. The sample yields 450,000 to 700,000 distinct CDR3 sequences, 20% to 30% seen once. The sequenced sample was PBMCs, obtained before TCRalphabeta/CD19-depleted stem cell transplant. All receptors derive from a boy in the first two years of life with Wiskott-Aldrich syndrome, due to receive a stem cell transplant.

This chain uses TRBV7-3 with TRBJ1-6; no clear D gene. The CDR3 totals 15 residues. With 4 bases removed from V and 10 bases from J, the gap between germline ends came to 17 bases. CDR1 SGHTA and CDR2 FQGTGA come from the germline V gene. The CDR3 DNA reads TGTGCCAGCAGCTCCCCCAAGGGAGGGCGCTCACCCCTCCACTTT. It translates to CASSSPKGGRSPLHF.

This clonotype turned up a few times. V gene TRBV27 combines with J gene TRBJ2-2, with D uncertain. The V and J ends lost 3 bases and 0 bases respectively, with 8 bases between them. The CDR3 runs to 15 residues. Germline CDR1 is MNHEY and CDR2 is SMNVEV (reference sequence). DNA for the CDR3: TGTGCCAGCAGTTTCTGGGCCTCGAACACCGGGGAGCTGTTTTTT. This codes for CASSFWASNTGELFF.

J is TRBJ1-5 and V is TRBV5-8; D is unclear. This CDR3 region has 13 residues. V lost 4 bases to trimming and J lost 5 bases, with 10 bases between them. Germline CDR1 and CDR2: SGHTS and YDEGEE. CDR3 coding DNA: TGTGCCAGCAGCCGAGGGAGCTATCAGCCCCAGCATTTT. Protein: CASSRGSYQPQHF.

In this sample, this clonotype turned up a few times. The J gene is TRBJ2-5, the V gene TRBV10-3; no reliable D call. The V gene's germline CDR1 is ENHRY and CDR2 SYGVKD. V lost 4 bases to trimming and J lost 1 base, with 7 bases between them. The CDR3 extends over 13 amino acids. The CDR3 DNA reads as TGTGCCATCAGTGTTGCTACCCAAGAGACCCAGTACTTC. The encoded protein is CAISVATQETQYF.

On this clonotype: Sequence at one end of the junction differs from germline and may be a read error. The gene calls are TRBV28 and TRBJ2-7; TRBD1 is a possible D gene (6 bases). Germline V lookup: CDR1 MDHEN, CDR2 SYDVKM. This CDR3 region has 16 residues. Here the CDR3 reads CASSHLLRGRSHEQYF. CDR3 bases: TGTGCCAGCAGCCACCTCCTCAGGGGCCGCTCCCACGAGCAGTACTTC.

The chain is built from TRBV10-3 and TRBJ2-1; D gene unclear. This CDR3 has 14 residues. Germline V gene sequence: CDR1 ENHRY, CDR2 SYGVKD. V shed 3 bases and J shed 0 bases, with 6 bases lying between them. The chain's CDR3 is CAISEMYSYNEQFF. The CDR3 DNA reads as TGTGCCATCAGTGAAATGTACTCCTACAATGAGCAGTTCTTC.

The chain uses TRBV30 and TRBJ2-5; tentative D call: TRBD1 (5 bases). There are 14 residues in the CDR3. Germline values: CDR1 GTSNPN, CDR2 SVGIG (reference sequence). The V end lost 7 bases, the J end lost 5 bases, and 20 bases lay between the germline ends. The CDR3 DNA sequence: TGTGCCTCCCGATGGCCAGGGCGGTTGGAGACCCAGTACTTC. Protein sequence: CASRWPGRLETQYF.